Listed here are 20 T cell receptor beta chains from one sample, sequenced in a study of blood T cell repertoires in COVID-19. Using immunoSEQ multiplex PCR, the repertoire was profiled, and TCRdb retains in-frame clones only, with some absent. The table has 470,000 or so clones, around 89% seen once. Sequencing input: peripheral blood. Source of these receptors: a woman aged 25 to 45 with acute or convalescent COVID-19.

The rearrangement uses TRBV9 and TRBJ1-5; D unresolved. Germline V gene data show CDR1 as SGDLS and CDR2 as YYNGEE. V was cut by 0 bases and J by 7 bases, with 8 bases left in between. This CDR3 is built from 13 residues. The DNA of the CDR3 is TGTGCCAGCAGCGTAGACGGGGAACAGCCCCAGCATTTT. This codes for CASSVDGEQPQHF.

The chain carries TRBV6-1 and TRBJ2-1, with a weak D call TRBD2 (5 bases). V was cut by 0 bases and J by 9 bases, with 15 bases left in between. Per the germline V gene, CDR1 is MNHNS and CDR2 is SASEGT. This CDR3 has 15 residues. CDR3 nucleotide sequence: TGTGCCAGCAGTGAAGCGCTGAGGGTCCGAGGTGAGCAGTTCTTC. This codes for CASSEALRVRGEQFF.

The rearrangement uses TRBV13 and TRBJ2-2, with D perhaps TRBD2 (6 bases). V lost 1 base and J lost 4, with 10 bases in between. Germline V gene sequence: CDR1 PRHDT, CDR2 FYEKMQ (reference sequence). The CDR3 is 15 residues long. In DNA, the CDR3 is TGTGCCAGCAGCTTAGATGGGGGGACCACCGGGGAGCTGTTTTTT. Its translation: CASSLDGGTTGELFF.

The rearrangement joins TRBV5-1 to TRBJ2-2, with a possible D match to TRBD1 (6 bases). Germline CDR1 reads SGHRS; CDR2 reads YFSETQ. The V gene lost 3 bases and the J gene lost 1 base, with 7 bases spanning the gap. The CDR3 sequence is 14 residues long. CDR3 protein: CASSSGQNTGELFF. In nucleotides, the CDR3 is TGCGCCAGCAGCTCGGGACAGAACACCGGGGAGCTGTTTTTT.

CDR3 sequence (DNA): TGTGCCAGCAATATGGGTCAGGGGGCAAATCAGCCCCAGCATTTT. Translation gives CASNMGQGANQPQHF. This rearrangement joins TRBV6-5 to TRBJ1-5; 8 bases map to TRBD1. Germline V lookup: CDR1 MNHEY, CDR2 SVGAGI. The CDR3 loop spans 15 amino acids. The V gene end was trimmed by 7 bases and the J gene end by 4 bases; junction bases not matched to a gene: 9.

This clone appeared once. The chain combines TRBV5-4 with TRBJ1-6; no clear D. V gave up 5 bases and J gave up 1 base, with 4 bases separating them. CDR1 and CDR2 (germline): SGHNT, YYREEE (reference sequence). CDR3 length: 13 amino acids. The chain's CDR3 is CASRLSYNSPLHF. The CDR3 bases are TGTGCCAGCAGGTTATCCTATAATTCACCCCTCCACTTT.

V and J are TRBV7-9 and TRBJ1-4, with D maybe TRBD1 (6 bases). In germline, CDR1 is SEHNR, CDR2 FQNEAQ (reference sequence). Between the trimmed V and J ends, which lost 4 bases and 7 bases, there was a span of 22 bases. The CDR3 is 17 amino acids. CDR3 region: CASSSLPGGGGGEKLFF. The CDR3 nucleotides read TGTGCCAGCAGCTCCCTCCCGGGGGGGGGAGGGGGTGAAAAACTGTTTTTT.

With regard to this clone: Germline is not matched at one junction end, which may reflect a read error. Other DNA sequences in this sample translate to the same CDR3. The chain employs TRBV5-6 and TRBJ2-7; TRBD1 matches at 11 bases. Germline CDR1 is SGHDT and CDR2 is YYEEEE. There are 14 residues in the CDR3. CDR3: CASSLGQGVYEQYF. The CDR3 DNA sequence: TGTGCCAGCAGTTTGGGACAGGGGGTTTACGAGCAGTACTTC.

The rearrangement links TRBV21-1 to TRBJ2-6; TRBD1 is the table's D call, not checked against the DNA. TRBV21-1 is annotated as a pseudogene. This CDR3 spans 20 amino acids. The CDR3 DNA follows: TGTGCCAGCAGCAGCCCAGACAGGGGGGAAAACAGCTCTGGGGCCAACGTCCTGACTTTC. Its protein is CASSSPDRGENSSGANVLTF.

For the CDR3, the DNA is TGTGCCAGCAGTTACTCTGGGAGGACAAGAGATGGCTACACCTTC. This translates into CASSYSGRTRDGYTF. The V call is TRBV6-5, the J call TRBJ1-2, with a possible D match to TRBD1 (5 bases). Trimming cost V 0 bases and J 6 bases, with 14 bases left between them. The CDR3 has 15 amino acids. In germline, CDR1 is MNHEY, CDR2 SVGAGI.

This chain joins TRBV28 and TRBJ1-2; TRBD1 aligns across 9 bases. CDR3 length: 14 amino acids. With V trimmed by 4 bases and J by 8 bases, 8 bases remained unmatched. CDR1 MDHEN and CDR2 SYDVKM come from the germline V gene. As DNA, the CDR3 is TGTGCCAGCAGTTCCTCCGGGACAGGGCTGGGCTACACCTTC. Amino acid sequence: CASSSSGTGLGYTF.

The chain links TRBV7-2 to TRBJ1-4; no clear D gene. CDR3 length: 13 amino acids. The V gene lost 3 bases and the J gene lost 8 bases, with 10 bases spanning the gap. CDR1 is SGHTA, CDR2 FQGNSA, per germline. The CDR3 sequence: CASSFHDGEKLFF. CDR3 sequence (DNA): TGTGCCAGCAGCTTTCATGATGGCGAAAAACTGTTTTTT.

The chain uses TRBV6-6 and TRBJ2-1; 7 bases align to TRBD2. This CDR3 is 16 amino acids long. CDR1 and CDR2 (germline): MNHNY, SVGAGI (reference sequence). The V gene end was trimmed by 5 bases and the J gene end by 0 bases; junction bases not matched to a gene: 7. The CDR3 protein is CASSPLGGSSYNEQFF. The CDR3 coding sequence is TGTGCCAGCAGTCCCTTGGGGGGGTCCTCCTACAATGAGCAGTTCTTC.

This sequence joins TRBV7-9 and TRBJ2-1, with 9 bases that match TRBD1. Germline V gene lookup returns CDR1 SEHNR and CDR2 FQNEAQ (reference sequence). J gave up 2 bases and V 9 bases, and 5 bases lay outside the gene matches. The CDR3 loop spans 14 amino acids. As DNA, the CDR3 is TGTGCCAGTTCAGACAGGGGGACCTACAATGAGCAGTTCTTC. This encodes CASSDRGTYNEQFF.

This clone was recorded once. The CDR3 protein is CASRPGARTGLYTF. For the CDR3, the DNA is TGTGCCAGCAGACCTGGTGCCAGGACAGGGCTCTACACCTTC. The rearrangement links TRBV27 to TRBJ1-2, with TRBD1 identical over 8 bases. Per germline, CDR1 MNHEY and CDR2 SMNVEV (reference sequence). The J segment lost 10 bases and the V segment lost 6 bases, leaving 13 bases of the junction unmatched. The CDR3 runs 14 residues.

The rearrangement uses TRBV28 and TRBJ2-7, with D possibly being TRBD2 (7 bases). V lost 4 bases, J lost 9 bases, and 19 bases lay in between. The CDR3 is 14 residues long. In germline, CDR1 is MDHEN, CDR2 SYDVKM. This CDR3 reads CASSSPGGGGPQYF. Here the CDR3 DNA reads TGTGCCAGCAGTTCCCCTGGGGGCGGGGGCCCGCAGTACTTC.

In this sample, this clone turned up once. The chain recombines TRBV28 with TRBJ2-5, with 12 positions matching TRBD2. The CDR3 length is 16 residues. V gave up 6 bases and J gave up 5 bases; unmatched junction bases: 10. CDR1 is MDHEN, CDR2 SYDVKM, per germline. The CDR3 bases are TGTGCCAGCAGACCTCCCCGACTAGCGGGGGTTGAGACCCAGTACTTC. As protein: CASRPPRLAGVETQYF.

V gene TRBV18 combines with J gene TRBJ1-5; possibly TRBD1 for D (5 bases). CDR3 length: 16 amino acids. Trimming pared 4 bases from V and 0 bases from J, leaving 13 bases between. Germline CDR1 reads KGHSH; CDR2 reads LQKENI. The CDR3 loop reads CASSRRIRDSNQPQHF. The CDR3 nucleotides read TGTGCCAGCTCACGACGCATCAGGGATAGCAATCAGCCCCAGCATTTT.

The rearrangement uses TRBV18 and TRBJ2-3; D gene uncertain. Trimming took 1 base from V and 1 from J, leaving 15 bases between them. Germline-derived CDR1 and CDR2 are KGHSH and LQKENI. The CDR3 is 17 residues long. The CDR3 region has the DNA TGTGCCAGCTCACCACGAGCATTCGTTTATGGCACAGATACGCAGTATTTT. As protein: CASSPRAFVYGTDTQYF.

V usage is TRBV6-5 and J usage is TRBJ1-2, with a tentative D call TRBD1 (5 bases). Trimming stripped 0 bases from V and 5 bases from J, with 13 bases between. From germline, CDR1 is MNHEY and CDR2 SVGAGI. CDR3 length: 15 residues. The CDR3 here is CASSYSGGFVYGYTF. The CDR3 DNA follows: TGTGCCAGCAGTTACTCCGGGGGGTTCGTATATGGCTACACCTTC.